This section outlines one T cell receptor (beta chain) sequence together with its context. This sample is part of a study of CD8 T cells in Susac syndrome. With V trimmed by 0 bases and J by 2 bases, 5 bases remained unmatched. CDR1 is DFQATT, CDR2 SNEGSKA, per germline (reference sequence). The CDR3 has 15 residues. Random hexamers were used to reverse transcribe about 0.45 to 1 ug of RNA. The immunoSEQ assay covered 54 Vbeta and 13 Jbeta segments for CDR3. One entry per CDR3 protein results from TCRdb running MiXCR on the immunoSEQ multiplex PCR reads. Here the sample spans 55,000 to 80,000 distinct CDR3 sequences, around 93% being singletons.

The V call is TRBV20-1, the J call TRBJ2-7; 9 positions match TRBD1. The TCR comes from a human donor with Susac syndrome. Sample: CD4+ T cells from PBMCs. CDR3 sequence: CSARESGTGPYEQYF. In DNA form, the CDR3 reads TGCAGTGCTAGAGAATCGGGGACAGGGCCCTACGAGCAGTACTTC.